The 24 T cell receptor beta chains given below trace back to one sample, sequenced in a study of blood T cell repertoires in COVID-19. Measured with immunoSEQ multiplex PCR; TCRdb has only the in-frame clones, and not every one. The profile shows under 300,000 clones, 88% of them singletons. Sequences were obtained from PBMCs or T cells enriched from blood (not recorded which). Receptor source: a woman aged 60 to 75 in a cohort exposed to, infected with or recovered from COVID-19 (not recorded which).

In nucleotides, the CDR3 is TGTGCCAGCAGCCAAGACCAGGGGGCAGTCGGGGGCTACACCTTC. Its protein is CASSQDQGAVGGYTF. The chain recombines TRBV3-1 (or the pseudogene TRBV3-2) with TRBJ1-2; TRBD1 matches 8 bases. J gave up 8 bases and V 0 bases, and 8 bases lay outside the gene matches. The germline V gene has CDR1 LGHDT and CDR2 YNNKEL (reference sequence). The CDR3 runs to 15 residues.

The rearrangement links TRBV9 to TRBJ1-5; no firm D call. Trimming took 2 bases from V and 2 from J, leaving 5 bases between them. Per germline, CDR1 SGDLS and CDR2 YYNGEE. This CDR3 is built from 13 residues. CDR3 sequence (DNA): TGTGCCAGCAGCGTCTCTGGCAATCAGCCCCAGCATTTT. Its translation is CASSVSGNQPQHF.

The chain is built from TRBV19 and TRBJ2-2; 7 nucleotides line up with TRBD1. This CDR3 region has 15 residues. The germline CDR1 and CDR2 sequences are LNHDA and SQIVND (reference sequence). The junction had 8 bases not matched to a gene; V was cut back by 5 bases and J by 5 bases. CDR3 sequence: CASSVGTAWTGELFF. The CDR3 DNA reads TGTGCCAGTAGTGTCGGGACAGCTTGGACCGGGGAGCTGTTTTTT.

The J gene is TRBJ1-1, the V gene TRBV11-2, with D possibly matching TRBD1 (5 bases). V was pared by 3 bases and J by 5 bases, with 10 bases between. The CDR3 covers 13 residues. Germline V gene lookup returns CDR1 SGHAT and CDR2 FQNNGV. CDR3 region: CASSFRGRTEAFF. As DNA, the CDR3 is TGTGCCAGCAGCTTTCGGGGGAGAACTGAAGCTTTCTTT.

The gene calls are TRBV11-2 and TRBJ1-1; 8 bases match TRBD1. V was clipped by 4 bases and J by 5 bases; unmatched bases: 9. The CDR3 totals 15 residues. From germline, CDR1 is SGHAT and CDR2 FQNNGV. This CDR3 reads CASSSRDRLGTEAFF. The CDR3 coding sequence is TGTGCCAGCAGCTCGAGGGACAGGCTGGGGACTGAAGCTTTCTTT.

The chain employs TRBV4-2 and TRBJ2-7; the D gene is possibly TRBD2 (6 bases). Trimming cost V 0 bases and J 2 bases, with 14 bases left between them. This CDR3 is built from 16 residues. Germline CDR1 is LGHNA and CDR2 is YNFKEQ. DNA of the CDR3: TGTGCCAGCAGCCAAGAGGCACTAGCCGTACCCTACGAGCAGTACTTC. It encodes CASSQEALAVPYEQYF.

Turning to this clone: Other DNA sequences from this sample encode an identical CDR3 as well. V usage is TRBV28 and J usage is TRBJ1-1; TRBD1 matches 8 bases. The CDR3 is made up of 13 amino acids. V trimming: 2 bases; J trimming: 4 bases; junction bases outside the gene matches: 0. Germline V lookup: CDR1 MDHEN, CDR2 SYDVKM. In DNA, the CDR3 is TGTGCCAGCAGTTTAACAGGGGGCACTGAAGCTTTCTTT. Translating it yields CASSLTGGTEAFF.

The chain joins TRBV27 to TRBJ2-7, with TRBD1 as a possible D gene (5 bases). This CDR3 contains 14 residues. In germline, CDR1 is MNHEY, CDR2 SMNVEV (reference sequence). Trimming cost V 2 bases and J 1 base, with 9 bases left between them. CDR3 protein: CASSLQGRSYEQYF. The CDR3 DNA follows: TGTGCCAGCAGTTTACAGGGTAGGTCCTACGAGCAGTACTTC.

The chain joins TRBV2 to TRBJ2-7, with 7 bases matching TRBD2. This CDR3 contains 14 residues. V lost 6 bases, J lost 2 bases, and 7 bases stayed unmatched. Germline V CDR1 and CDR2: SNHLY, FYNNEI. For the CDR3, the DNA is TGTGCCAGCAGGGTTAGCGGGCAAACCTACGAGCAGTACTTC. It yields the protein CASRVSGQTYEQYF.

The chain combines TRBV14 with TRBJ2-2, with TRBD1 as a possible D gene (6 bases). The germline V gene encodes CDR1 SGHDN and CDR2 FVKESK. This CDR3 has 15 amino acids. V was clipped by 4 bases and J by 1 base, with 10 bases between them. The CDR3 DNA follows: TGTGCCAGCAGCCGGGCGACAGGGAACACCGGGGAGCTGTTTTTT. Amino acid sequence: CASSRATGNTGELFF.

This clone showed up just once. This chain links TRBV5-1 with TRBJ1-5; TRBD1 matches 7 bases. This CDR3 comprises 15 residues. The junction had 5 bases not matched to a gene; V was cut back by 0 bases and J by 5 bases. CDR1 and CDR2 (germline): SGHRS, YFSETQ. CDR3 amino acids: CASSLVGQPYQPQHF. In nucleotides, the CDR3 is TGCGCCAGCAGCTTGGTGGGACAGCCCTATCAGCCCCAGCATTTT.

This rearrangement joins TRBV7-9 to TRBJ1-6; maybe TRBD1 (6 bases). V dropped 1 base and J dropped 5 bases, with 12 bases sitting between them. Germline CDR1 SEHNR, CDR2 FQNEAQ (reference sequence). The CDR3 is 16 residues long. The CDR3 sequence is CASSLVLGGDNSPLHF. As DNA, the CDR3 is TGTGCCAGCAGCTTAGTACTAGGGGGGGATAATTCACCCCTCCACTTT.

The chain has TRBV6-5 and TRBJ1-2; D might be TRBD1 (5 bases). Germline values: CDR1 MNHEY, CDR2 SVGAGI. Trimming took off 2 bases at V and 2 bases at J, with 9 bases between the two ends. The length of the CDR3 is 14 residues. The CDR3 nucleotides are TGTGCCAGCAGTTACGGGGGGGTCAACTATGGCTACACCTTC. It yields the protein CASSYGGVNYGYTF.

The chain recombines TRBV5-1 with TRBJ1-1; the match to TRBD1 covers 7 bases. This CDR3 has 14 amino acids. V dropped 2 bases and J dropped 5; count of bases not matched to a gene: 6. The germline V gene encodes CDR1 SGHRS and CDR2 YFSETQ. In nucleotides, the CDR3 is TGCGCCAGCAGCTTAGACAGGGTTAGGACTGAAGCTTTCTTT. Translating gives CASSLDRVRTEAFF.

The chain recombines TRBV6-1 with TRBJ2-7, with no clear D. Trimming took off 2 bases at V and 0 bases at J, with 8 bases between the two ends. Germline CDR1 MNHNS, CDR2 SASEGT. The CDR3 is 14 amino acids. The CDR3 coding sequence is TGTGCCAGCAGTGAAAACAGCTACTCCTACGAGCAGTACTTC. It specifies CASSENSYSYEQYF.

J is TRBJ1-4 and V is TRBV18, with TRBD1 matching over 10 bases. Per the germline V gene, CDR1 is KGHSH and CDR2 is LQKENI. The CDR3 has 16 residues. V lost 3 bases to trimming and J lost 7 bases; unmatched junction nucleotides: 8. The CDR3: CASSPTTRDRGEKLFF. CDR3 nucleotides: TGTGCCAGCTCACCCACCACTCGGGACAGGGGTGAAAAACTGTTTTTT.

The rearrangement joins TRBV11-2 to TRBJ2-5; D unclear. The CDR3 has 11 residues. V dropped 5 bases and J dropped 2 bases, with 3 bases sitting between them. CDR1 and CDR2 (germline): SGHAT, FQNNGV. The CDR3: CASSQQETQYF. For the CDR3, the DNA is TGTGCCAGCAGCCAACAAGAGACCCAGTACTTC. The full variable domain, completed using reference TRBV11-2 and TRBJ2-5, is EAGVAQSPRYKIIEKRQSVAFWCNPISGHATLYWYQQILGQGPKLLIQFQNNGVVDDSQLPKDRFSAERLKGVDSTLKIQPAKLEDSAVYLCASSQQETQYFGPGTRLLVL.

This chain connects TRBV24-1 to TRBJ1-1; D is undetermined. V shed 6 bases and J shed 0 bases, with 7 bases lying between them. The CDR3 is 13 residues long. Germline V gene sequence: CDR1 KGHDR, CDR2 SFDVKD. This CDR3 reads CATSTKMNTEAFF. The CDR3 DNA reads as TGTGCCACCAGTACTAAGATGAACACTGAAGCTTTCTTT.

This clone came up once. This chain joins TRBV9 and TRBJ2-3; TRBD2 matches at 8 bases. There are 16 residues in the CDR3. Germline CDR1 SGDLS, CDR2 YYNGEE. Trimming cost V 0 bases and J 2 bases; bases outside gene matches: 5. CDR3 DNA sequence: TGTGCCAGCAGCGTAGGAAGCGGGAGTTACACAGATACGCAGTATTTT. The encoded protein is CASSVGSGSYTDTQYF.

This sequence joins TRBV19 and TRBJ2-5; 13 bases agree with TRBD2. Germline CDR1 reads LNHDA; CDR2 reads SQIVND (reference sequence). V lost 5 bases, J lost 1 base, and 10 bases stayed unmatched. The CDR3 covers 18 residues. This CDR3 is CASSAGTSGTGLQETQYF. For the CDR3, the DNA is TGTGCCAGTAGTGCCGGGACTAGCGGGACGGGCCTCCAAGAGACCCAGTACTTC.

J is TRBJ2-3 and V is TRBV7-2; 7 nucleotides align to TRBD2. The CDR3 is made up of 15 amino acids. Germline V gene sequence: CDR1 SGHTA, CDR2 FQGNSA. After removal of 4 bases from V and 3 bases from J, the junction contained 7 bases not matched to a gene. The CDR3 is CASSSWGEGTDTQYF. The CDR3 nucleotides read TGTGCCAGCAGCTCGTGGGGGGAGGGAACAGATACGCAGTATTTT. The complete variable domain, with remaining parts taken from reference TRBV7-2 and TRBJ2-3, reads GAGVSQSPSNKVTEKGKDVELRCDPISGHTALYWYRQSLGQGLEFLIYFQGNSAPDKSGLPSDRFSAERTGGSVSTLTIQRTQQEDSAVYLCASSSWGEGTDTQYFGPGTRLTVL.

Turning to this clone: This specimen includes other DNA sequences encoding the same CDR3. This chain links TRBV18 with TRBJ1-1; 9 nucleotides align to TRBD1. This CDR3 region has 14 residues. Germline values: CDR1 KGHSH, CDR2 LQKENI. The V and J ends lost 6 bases and 1 base, in that order; junction bases with no gene match: 3. Here the CDR3 DNA reads TGTGCCAGCTCCCAACAGGGGGCGAACACTGAAGCTTTCTTT. Translation: CASSQQGANTEAFF.

This chain connects TRBV5-1 to TRBJ2-7, with 7 positions matching TRBD2. This CDR3 spans 17 amino acids. CDR1 and CDR2 from the germline V gene are SGHRS and YFSETQ. With 0 bases clipped from V and 2 bases from J, the junction kept 11 bases outside the gene matches. CDR3 region: CASSLGDSGFTTYEQYF. Here the CDR3 DNA reads TGCGCCAGCAGCTTGGGGGATAGCGGGTTTACCACCTACGAGCAGTACTTC.

The chain joins TRBV24-1 to TRBJ2-1; D uncertain. Trimming removed 5 bases from V and 4 bases from J, with 5 bases in between. Germline V gene sequence: CDR1 KGHDR, CDR2 SFDVKD. This CDR3 has 12 residues. This chain's CDR3 is CATSGRYNEQFF. The CDR3 nucleotides are TGTGCCACCAGTGGTCGGTACAATGAGCAGTTCTTC.